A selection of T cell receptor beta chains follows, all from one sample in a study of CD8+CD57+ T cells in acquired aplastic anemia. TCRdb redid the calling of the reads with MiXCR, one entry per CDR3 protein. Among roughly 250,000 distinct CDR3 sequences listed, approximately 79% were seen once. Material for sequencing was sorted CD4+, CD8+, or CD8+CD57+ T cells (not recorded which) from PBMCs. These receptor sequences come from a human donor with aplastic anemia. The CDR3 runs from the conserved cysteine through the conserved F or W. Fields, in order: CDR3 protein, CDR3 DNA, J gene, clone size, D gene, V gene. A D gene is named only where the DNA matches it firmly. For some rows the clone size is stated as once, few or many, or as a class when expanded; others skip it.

CATSDDAGTDTQYF TGTGCCACCAGTGACGATGCCGGCACAGATACGCAGTATTTT TRBJ2-3 few NA TRBV24-1
CASGEGGTDTQSF TGTGCCAGCGGGGAGGGGGGCACGGATACGCAGTCCTTT TRBJ2-1 once NA TRBV2
CASSLEGSYNEQFF TGTGCCAGCAGCTTGGAGGGCTCCTACAATGAGCAGTTCTTC TRBJ2-1 many NA TRBV11-1
CASSLDGAGDTQDFF TGTGCCAGCAGCTTAGATGGAGCTGGCGATACTCAGGATTTCTTT TRBJ1-1 few NA TRBV7-2
CASGDGDTYGYTF TGTGCCAGCGGGGACGGGGACACCTATGGCTACACCTTC TRBJ1-2 NA NA TRBV2
CASSLRAGAQYCDTF TGTGCCAGCAGCTTAAGGGCGGGCGCGCAGTATTGTGACACCTTC TRBJ1-2 NA NA TRBV9
CASSDSRMYTEAFF TGCGCCAGCAGCGATTCCCGGATGTACACTGAAGCTTTCTTT TRBJ1-1 once NA TRBV7-3
CASSLGGGRVNRDYEQYF TGTGCCAGCAGCCTGGGCGGGGGCCGGGTCAACAGGGACTACGAGCAGTACTTC TRBJ2-7 NA NA TRBV25-1
CAPSRGNDKETQYF TGTGCCCCCAGCAGAGGCAACGACAAAGAGACCCAGTATTTT TRBJ2-3 NA NA TRBV15
CAGSVERDGLVFGYTF TGTGCCGGCAGCGTGGAGAGGGACGGCCTCGTCTTCGGCTACACCTTC TRBJ1-2 NA NA TRBV7-9
CASGEAGSIQYFDF NA TRBJ2-7 once NA TRBV9
CASSFQGGPERDEQFF TGTGCCAGCAGCTTTCAAGGAGGTCCGGAGAGGGATGAGCAGTTCTTC TRBJ2-1 NA NA TRBV7-8